This TCR beta chain was retrieved from a study of T cell repertoires in cytomegalovirus infection. The overall study: HLA-B-restricted CMV epitopes that are well studied were used alongside recently identified HLA-C-restricted ones. Based on public TCR beta signatures, there were indications of CMV infection and of a matching HLA type. Study-level results: The ex vivo response was dominated by HLA-C-restricted CMV-specific TCR beta clonotypes.

The germline gives CDR1 MNHGY, CDR2 SAAAGT. The V and J ends lost 2 bases and 1 base respectively, with 8 bases between them. The CDR3 runs to 14 residues. TCRdb re-analysed the reads in MiXCR, keeping a single row per CDR3 protein. This table holds some 800,000 distinct CDR3 sequences, 25% to 30% found once. As concerns this clonotype: What it binds is unknown.

Sequencing was performed on cultured CD8+ T cells from PBMCs, taken from culture after CMV antigen stimulation. The J gene is TRBJ2-5, the V gene TRBV6-8; no clear D gene. This receptor was identified in a human donor in good health (CMV status not recorded). Some clones in this sample may be carry-over from other donors' samples. CDR3 region: CASSYGMSQETQYF. In DNA form, the CDR3 reads TGTGCCAGCAGTTACGGGATGAGCCAAGAGACCCAGTACTTC.